This entry concerns a single T cell receptor (beta chain). As originally analysed: Reference gene primer amplification gave estimated nucleated cell counts. Repertoires were generated with immunoSEQ multiplex PCR, while TCRdb's copy carries only in-frame clones and drops some. V and J calls and clone size are copied from that table; D and trimming were computed from the DNA. Found here are 200,000 to 300,000 clones, around nine tenths of them singletons; the top ten hold over 7.5%. This specimen comes from a study of blood T cell repertoires in COVID-19. Among Cohort 3 donors, those recovered had two negative PCRs, clearance, or symptom resolution. The ends were cut back, 3 bases at V and 1 base at J, with 16 bases in the middle. This CDR3 region has 15 residues. Per the germline V gene, CDR1 is DFQATT and CDR2 is SNEGSKA (reference sequence).

This receptor was taken from a man between 35 and 55 years old who had recovered from COVID-19. V usage is TRBV20-1 and J usage is TRBJ2-7; D perhaps matches TRBD2 (6 bases). The specimen sequenced was PBMCs or T cells enriched from blood (not recorded which). CDR3 loop: CSASRPLGGSYEQYF. CDR3 coding DNA: TGCAGTGCTAGTCGACCTCTTGGGGGGTCCTACGAGCAGTACTTC.